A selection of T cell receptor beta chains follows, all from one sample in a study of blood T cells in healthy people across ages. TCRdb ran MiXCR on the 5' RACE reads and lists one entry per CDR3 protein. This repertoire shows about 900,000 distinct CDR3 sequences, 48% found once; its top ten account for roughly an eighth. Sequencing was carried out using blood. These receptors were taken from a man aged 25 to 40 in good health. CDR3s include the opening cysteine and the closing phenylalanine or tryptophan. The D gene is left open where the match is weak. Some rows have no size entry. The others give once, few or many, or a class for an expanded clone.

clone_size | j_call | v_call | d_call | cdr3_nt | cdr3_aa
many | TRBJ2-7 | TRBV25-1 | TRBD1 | TGTGCCAGCAGTGAGGGCGGACAGGGTTTGGCGTCGCCCCTTTACGAGCAGTACTTC | CASSEGGQGLASPLYEQYF
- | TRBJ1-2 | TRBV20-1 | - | TGCAGTGCCACTGGGGGGCCAACCTATGGCTACACCTTC | CSATGGPTYGYTF
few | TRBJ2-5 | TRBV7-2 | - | TGTGCCAGCAGCTTATCACTCAGGGAAGAGACCCAGTACTTC | CASSLSLREETQYF
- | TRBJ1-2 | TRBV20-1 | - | TGCAGTGCCACCCGGGGGGCTAAAGGCTACACCTTC | CSATRGAKGYTF
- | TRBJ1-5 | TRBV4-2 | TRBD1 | TGTGCCAGCAGCCAAGAAGGGGGCCCTACAGGGGGCTTTCAGCCCCAGCATTTT | CASSQEGGPTGGFQPQHF
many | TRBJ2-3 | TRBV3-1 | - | TGTGCCAGCAGCCAAGCGAGAGGAGATACGCAGTATTTT | CASSQARGDTQYF
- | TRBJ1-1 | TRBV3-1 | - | TGTGCCAGCAGCCAAGATCAAAGGGACACTGAAGCTTTCTTT | CASSQDQRDTEAFF
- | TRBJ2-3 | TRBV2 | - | TGTGCCAGCACCATTAGTGGGGCCAGCACAGATACGCAGTATTTT | CASTISGASTDTQYF
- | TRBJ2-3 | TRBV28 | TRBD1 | TGTGCCAGCAGTTTTGGACAGGAGAGCACAGATACGCAGTATTTT | CASSFGQESTDTQYF
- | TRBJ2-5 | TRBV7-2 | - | TGTGCCAGCAGCTTAAACATCGGGGAGACCCAGTACTTC | CASSLNIGETQYF
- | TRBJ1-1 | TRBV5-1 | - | TGCGCCAGCAGCTCAGAATCCGGGGCACGGGTTAGTGAAGCTTTCTTT | CASSSESGARVSEAFF
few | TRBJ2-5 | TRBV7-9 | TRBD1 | TGTGCCAGCAGCTTGCGGACAGGGAAGCAAGAGACCCAGTACTTC | CASSLRTGKQETQYF
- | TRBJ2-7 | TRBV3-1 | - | TGTGCCAGCAGCCTACTATCCTGCGAGCAGTACTTC | CASSLLSCEQYF
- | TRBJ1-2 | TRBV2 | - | TGTGCCAGCAGTGAATCCAGGGGCGCTAACTATGGCTACACCTTC | CASSESRGANYGYTF
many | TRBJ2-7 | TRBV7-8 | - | TGTGCCAGCAGCTTAGCCGAAACCTCCTACGAGCAGTACTTC | CASSLAETSYEQYF
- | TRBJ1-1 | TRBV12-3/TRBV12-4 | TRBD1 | TGTGCCGGCAGTTTGGATACAGGGGGCACTGAAGCTTTCTTT | CAGSLDTGGTEAFF
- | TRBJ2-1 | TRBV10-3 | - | TGTGCCAACGCGAACGGGGATGAGCAGTTCTTC | CANANGDEQFF
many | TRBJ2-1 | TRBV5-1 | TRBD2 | TGCGCCAGCAGCTTGGGCGGCGGGGGGGCTGGTGAGCAGTTCTTC | CASSLGGGGAGEQFF
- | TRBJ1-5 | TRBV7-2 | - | TGTGCCAGCAACTGGGGGGGGCGACAGCCCCAGCATTTT | CASNWGGRQPQHF
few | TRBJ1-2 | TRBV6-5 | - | TGTGCCAGCAGTTACTCGAAGCCGGGGAGAGATGGCTACACCTTC | CASSYSKPGRDGYTF
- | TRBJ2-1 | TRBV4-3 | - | TGCGCCAGCAGCCGACTGAGAGAGAGTTTGTTCTTC | CASSRLRESLFF
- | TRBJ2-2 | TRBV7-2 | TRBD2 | TGTGCCAGCAGCGCCATTGGGGGGGCCGGGGAGCTGTTTTTT | CASSAIGGAGELFF
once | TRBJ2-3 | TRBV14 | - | TGTGCCAGCAGACCCCAAGGGGCCCCAGATACGCAGTATTTT | CASRPQGAPDTQYF
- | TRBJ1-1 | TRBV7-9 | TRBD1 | TGTGCCGGGGAAGGGGGCTTAATGAACACTGAAGCTTTCTTT | CAGEGGLMNTEAFF
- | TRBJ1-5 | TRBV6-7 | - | TGTGCCAGCAGTTACTCCCCCCGAGGGACGGGGAATAGCAATCAGCCCCAGCATTTT | CASSYSPRGTGNSNQPQHF
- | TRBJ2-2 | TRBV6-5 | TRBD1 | TGTGCCAGCAGTCGAACAGGGGGCAGGGACCCCGGGGAGCTGTTTTTT | CASSRTGGRDPGELFF
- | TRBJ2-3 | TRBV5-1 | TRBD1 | TGCGCCAGCAGCCCTCCGACAGGGATTGAAGATACGCAGTATTTT | CASSPPTGIEDTQYF
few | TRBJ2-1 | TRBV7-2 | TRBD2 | TGTGCCAGCAGTCGGATGCCCAGCGGGGGGCTAGTCTACAATGAGCAGTTCTTC | CASSRMPSGGLVYNEQFF
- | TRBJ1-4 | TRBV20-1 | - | TGCAGTGCTAGAGGCAGGGGTGTGGAAAAACTGTTTTTT | CSARGRGVEKLFF
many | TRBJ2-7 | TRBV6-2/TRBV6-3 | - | TGTGCCAGCAGTCCCCGACTGGACTCCTACGAGCAGTACTTC | CASSPRLDSYEQYF
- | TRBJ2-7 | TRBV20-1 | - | TGCAGTGCTGAACGCACAGAGTCCCCCTACGACGAGCAGTACTTC | CSAERTESPYDEQYF
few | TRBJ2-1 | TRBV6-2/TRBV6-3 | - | TGTGCCAGCAGTTACGGAAGCCAGGGTGAGCAGTTCTTC | CASSYGSQGEQFF
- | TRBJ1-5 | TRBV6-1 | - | TGTGCCAGCAGTGGGGAAGGACGGAAAGATCAGCCCCAGCATTTT | CASSGEGRKDQPQHF
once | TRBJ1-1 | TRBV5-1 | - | TGCGCCAGCAGCCGAGCCCCCAGCGCTGAAGCTTTCTTT | CASSRAPSAEAFF
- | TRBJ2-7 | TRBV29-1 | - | TGCAGCGTTGTAGCTAGGGGCTACGAGCAGTACTTC | CSVVARGYEQYF
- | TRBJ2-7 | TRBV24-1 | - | TGTGCCACCAGTGACCCCGTCGGCAGCGTTAATCCCTACGAGCAGTACTTC | CATSDPVGSVNPYEQYF
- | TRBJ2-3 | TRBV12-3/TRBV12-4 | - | TGTGCCAGCAGTTTCGCCCGGGGCGGGACCGGCACAGATACGCAGTATTTT | CASSFARGGTGTDTQYF
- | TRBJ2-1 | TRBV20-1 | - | TGCAGTGCTAGAGAGCTTAGCAGGGCTACCTACAATGAGCAGTTCTTC | CSARELSRATYNEQFF
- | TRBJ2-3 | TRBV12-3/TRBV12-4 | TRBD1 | TGTGCCAGCAGTTCGGACAGGAACACAGATACGCAGTATTTT | CASSSDRNTDTQYF
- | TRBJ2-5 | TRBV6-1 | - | TGTGCCAGCAGAGACAGGTGGGGGGGGACCCAGTACTTC | CASRDRWGGTQYF